Presented here are 20 T cell receptor beta chains from one specimen sequenced in a study of cytomegalovirus exposure and HLA in healthy donors. 60 Vbeta and 13 Jbeta primers were used in PCR. Clones were sequenced by immunoSEQ multiplex PCR, and TCRdb holds only the in-frame ones, with some missing. The sample holds about 180,000 clones, around 82% seen once. The sample was PBMCs. All receptors come from a boy between 2 and 10 years old in good health and CMV-seronegative.

The chain uses TRBV19 and TRBJ1-1; TRBD1 matches 7 bases. The CDR3 consists of 15 residues. Germline V gene sequence: CDR1 LNHDA, CDR2 SQIVND (reference sequence). Germline trimming cut 7 bases from V and 6 bases from J; bases unmatched to any gene: 14. The chain's CDR3 is CASTTRGTALSEAFF. CDR3 sequence (DNA): TGTGCCAGTACCACCCGGGGGACAGCCCTATCTGAAGCTTTCTTT. The full variable domain, completed using reference TRBV19 and TRBJ1-1, is DGGITQSPKYLFRKEGQNVTLSCEQNLNHDAMYWYRQDPGQGLRLIYYSQIVNDFQKGDIAEGYSVSREKKESFPLTVTSAQKNPTAFYLCASTTRGTALSEAFFGQGTRLTVV.

The chain uses TRBV4-1 and TRBJ2-3; 9 bases line up with TRBD2. The junction had 9 bases not matched to a gene; V was cut back by 3 bases and J by 5 bases. The CDR3 consists of 16 residues. Germline loops: CDR1 MGHRA, CDR2 YSYEKL. The CDR3 is CASSQPGLAGKDTQYF. CDR3 sequence (DNA): TGCGCCAGCAGCCAGCCGGGGCTAGCGGGAAAAGATACGCAGTATTTT.

This clone has just a few counts. This CDR3 reads CASFDRGGEEKLFF. The CDR3 region has the DNA TGTGCCAGTTTCGACAGGGGAGGAGAAGAAAAACTGTTTTTT. The J gene is TRBJ1-4, the V gene TRBV19, with TRBD1 identical over 8 bases. CDR1 and CDR2 (germline): LNHDA, SQIVND (reference sequence). The CDR3 length is 14 residues. The V and J ends lost 8 bases and 8 bases, in that order; junction bases with no gene match: 10. Based on the CDR3 plus reference TRBV19 and TRBJ1-4, the full variable domain is DGGITQSPKYLFRKEGQNVTLSCEQNLNHDAMYWYRQDPGQGLRLIYYSQIVNDFQKGDIAEGYSVSREKKESFPLTVTSAQKNPTAFYLCASFDRGGEEKLFFGSGTQLSVL.

In DNA, the CDR3 is TGTGCCAGCAAATTCGACACCACTAGCGGGCAGTTCTTC. As protein: CASKFDTTSGQFF. The chain couples TRBV2 to TRBJ2-1; 8 positions match TRBD2. This CDR3 has 13 amino acids. Germline V gene sequence: CDR1 SNHLY, CDR2 FYNNEI. The junction had 11 bases not matched to a gene; V was cut back by 7 bases and J by 12 bases.

V is TRBV6-4 and J is TRBJ2-2; 7 bases align to TRBD2. V shed 8 bases, J shed 1 base, and the junction held 1 base outside the gene matches. The CDR3 contains 13 residues. The germline V gene has CDR1 MRHNA and CDR2 SNTAGT. The CDR3 region has the DNA TGTGCCAGCTCTAGCGGGAACACCGGGGAGCTGTTTTTT. Translated: CASSSGNTGELFF.

This clone is a singleton in its sample. This chain connects TRBV4-1 to TRBJ2-1; TRBD1 matches 12 bases. Per germline, CDR1 MGHRA and CDR2 YSYEKL. V lost 2 bases to trimming and J lost 8 bases; unmatched junction nucleotides: 7. The CDR3 loop spans 16 amino acids. The CDR3 DNA follows: TGCGCCAGCAGCCAAACCGGGACAGGGGGCAGAGATGAGCAGTTCTTC. It encodes CASSQTGTGGRDEQFF.

The rearrangement joins TRBV6-6 to TRBJ1-2, with D possibly matching TRBD1 (5 bases). The V end was cut by 6 bases, the J end by 4 bases, with 21 bases between. This CDR3 is built from 16 residues. Germline CDR1 reads MNHNY; CDR2 reads SVGAGI (reference sequence). DNA of the CDR3: TGTGCCAGCAGCCCCGCCCCAGGGTCCGGGGGCTATGGCTACACCTTC. Protein product: CASSPAPGSGGYGYTF.

V usage is TRBV27 and J usage is TRBJ2-2; D is ambiguous. The CDR3 is made up of 14 amino acids. CDR1 is MNHEY, CDR2 SMNVEV, per germline (reference sequence). Trimming removed 3 bases from V and 6 bases from J, with 11 bases in between. CDR3: CASSLATAAGELFF. DNA for the CDR3: TGTGCCAGCAGTTTGGCAACGGCGGCCGGGGAGCTGTTTTTT.

V usage is TRBV5-5 and J usage is TRBJ2-7; TRBD2 matches at 7 bases. The V gene end was trimmed by 1 base and the J gene end by 2 bases; junction bases not matched to a gene: 3. CDR1 is SGHKS and CDR2 is YYEKEE in the germline V gene (reference sequence). This CDR3 has 14 residues. CDR3 nucleotides: TGTGCCAGCAGCTTGCTAGCGGTAACCTACGAGCAGTACTTC. Translated: CASSLLAVTYEQYF.

The chain combines TRBV6-5 with TRBJ2-2; 7 positions agree with TRBD1. The CDR3 consists of 16 residues. V trimming: 2 bases; J trimming: 4 bases; junction bases outside the gene matches: 7. Germline CDR1 reads MNHEY; CDR2 reads SVGAGI. The CDR3 sequence is CASSYGDSSGTGELFF. CDR3 nucleotides: TGTGCCAGCAGTTACGGGGACAGCTCTGGCACCGGGGAGCTGTTTTTT.

This clone has just a few counts. The chain has TRBV5-4 and TRBJ1-2; weak D call: TRBD1 (5 bases). The CDR3 totals 14 residues. CDR1 is SGHNT and CDR2 is YYREEE in the germline V gene (reference sequence). Trimming shortened V by 0 bases and J by 4 bases, and 10 bases separated the two germline ends. The CDR3 protein is CASSLGGDGYGYTF. CDR3 bases: TGTGCCAGCAGCTTGGGGGGGGACGGCTATGGCTACACCTTC.

The chain carries TRBV2 and TRBJ2-1, with 8 bases fitting TRBD2. Germline CDR1 and CDR2: SNHLY and FYNNEI. This CDR3 spans 12 amino acids. This chain's CDR3 is CAAGTRYNEQFF. The CDR3 nucleotides are TGTGCGGCCGGGACTAGGTACAATGAGCAGTTCTTC. Using reference TRBV2 and TRBJ2-1 for the parts outside the CDR3, the full variable domain is EPEVTQTPSHQVTQMGQEVILRCVPISNHLYFYWYRQILGQKVEFLVSFYNNEISEKSEIFDDQFSVERPDGSNFTLKIRSTKLEDSAMYFCAAGTRYNEQFFGPGTRLTVL.

V gene TRBV5-1 combines with J gene TRBJ2-3; 7 positions match TRBD1. J lost 2 bases, V lost 4 bases, and 10 bases had no gene match. The germline V gene has CDR1 SGHRS and CDR2 YFSETQ. The CDR3 has 16 residues. The CDR3 bases are TGCGCCAGCAGCGTGGGACAGCCTCTCTCCACAGATACGCAGTATTTT. Translating it yields CASSVGQPLSTDTQYF.

A word on this clone: An end of the junction differs from the germline gene, which may be a read error. V is TRBV7-9 and J is TRBJ1-2, with D tentatively TRBD1 (5 bases). Per germline, CDR1 SEHNR and CDR2 FQNEAQ (reference sequence). This CDR3 comprises 14 residues. The CDR3 loop is CSSSLATGNYGYTF. The CDR3, as DNA: TGTTCCAGCAGCTTAGCCACAGGCAACTATGGCTACACCTTC.

The chain is built from TRBV19 and TRBJ2-2; the D gene is possibly TRBD1 (6 bases). Trimming shortened V by 6 bases and J by 1 base, and 9 bases separated the two germline ends. The germline CDR1 and CDR2 sequences are LNHDA and SQIVND (reference sequence). The CDR3 consists of 14 residues. The DNA for the CDR3 is TGTGCCAGTAGAGGCAGGGGGAACACCGGGGAGCTGTTTTTT. It encodes CASRGRGNTGELFF. Complete variable domain (other parts from reference TRBV19 and TRBJ2-2): DGGITQSPKYLFRKEGQNVTLSCEQNLNHDAMYWYRQDPGQGLRLIYYSQIVNDFQKGDIAEGYSVSREKKESFPLTVTSAQKNPTAFYLCASRGRGNTGELFFGEGSRLTVL.

This chain connects TRBV28 to TRBJ1-5; 8 bases line up with TRBD1. The CDR3 contains 16 residues. The V gene's germline CDR1 is MDHEN and CDR2 SYDVKM. J lost 3 bases, V lost 4 bases, and 8 bases had no gene match. The CDR3 is CASSSPRDRFNQPQHF. The CDR3 nucleotides read TGTGCCAGCAGTTCTCCAAGGGACAGGTTCAATCAGCCCCAGCATTTT.

J is TRBJ1-1 and V is TRBV2; tentatively, D is TRBD1 (5 bases). Between the trimmed V and J ends, which lost 7 bases and 1 base, there was a span of 13 bases. Germline V gene sequence: CDR1 SNHLY, CDR2 FYNNEI. The CDR3 has 14 amino acids. CDR3 in amino acids: CASTPRVRNTEAFF. The CDR3 DNA follows: TGTGCCAGCACGCCCAGGGTCCGGAACACTGAAGCTTTCTTT.

The chain uses TRBV1 and TRBJ2-7; TRBD2, the D gene given by the table, was not confirmed from the DNA. TRBV1 is an annotated pseudogene. The CDR3 totals 16 residues. CDR3 in amino acids: CTSSQGPLAGSGEQYF. In DNA form, the CDR3 reads TGCACCAGCAGCCAAGGTCCACTAGCGGGATCTGGGGAGCAGTACTTC.

The chain has TRBV2 and TRBJ1-3; D gene uncertain. V lost 5 bases to trimming and J lost 4 bases, with 9 bases between them. CDR1 SNHLY and CDR2 FYNNEI come from the germline V gene. This CDR3 comprises 13 residues. CDR3 residues: CASSPGGGNTIYF. CDR3 bases: TGTGCCAGCAGTCCAGGTGGCGGAAACACCATATATTTT.

The rearrangement uses TRBV6-1 and TRBJ2-7; D call uncertain. With 6 bases removed from V and 1 base from J, the gap between germline ends came to 10 bases. From germline, CDR1 is MNHNS and CDR2 SASEGT. The CDR3 is 13 residues long. The CDR3: CASSGRVSYEQYF. CDR3 DNA: TGTGCCAGCAGCGGCCGGGTTTCCTACGAGCAGTACTTC.